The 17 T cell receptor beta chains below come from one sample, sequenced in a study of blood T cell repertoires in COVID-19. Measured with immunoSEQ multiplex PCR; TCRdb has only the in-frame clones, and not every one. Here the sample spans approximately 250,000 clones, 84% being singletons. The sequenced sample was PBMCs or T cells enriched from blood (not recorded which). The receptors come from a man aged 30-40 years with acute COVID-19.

CDR3 region: CASSLHSGRDTDTQYF. Written as DNA, the CDR3 is TGTGCCAGCAGTTTGCATAGCGGGAGGGACACAGATACGCAGTATTTT. J is TRBJ2-3 and V is TRBV27, with TRBD2 matching 11 bases. V was pared by 3 bases and J by 2 bases, with 4 bases of the junction left unmatched. From germline, CDR1 is MNHEY and CDR2 SMNVEV (reference sequence). The CDR3 has 16 residues.

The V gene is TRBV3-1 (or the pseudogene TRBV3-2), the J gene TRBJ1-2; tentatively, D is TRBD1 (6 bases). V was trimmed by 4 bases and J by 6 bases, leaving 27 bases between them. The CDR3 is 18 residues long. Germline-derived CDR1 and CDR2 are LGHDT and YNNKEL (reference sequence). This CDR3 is CASSPSISFGGGVDGYTF. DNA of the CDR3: TGTGCCAGCAGCCCCTCTATTTCTTTCGGGGGGGGCGTGGATGGCTACACCTTC.

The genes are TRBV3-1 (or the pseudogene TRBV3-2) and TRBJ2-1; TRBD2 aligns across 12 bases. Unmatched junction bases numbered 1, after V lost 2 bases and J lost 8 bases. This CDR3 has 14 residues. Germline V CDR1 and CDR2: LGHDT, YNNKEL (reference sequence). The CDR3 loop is CASSQLAGGHEQFF. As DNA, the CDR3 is TGTGCCAGCAGCCAACTAGCGGGGGGGCATGAGCAGTTCTTC.

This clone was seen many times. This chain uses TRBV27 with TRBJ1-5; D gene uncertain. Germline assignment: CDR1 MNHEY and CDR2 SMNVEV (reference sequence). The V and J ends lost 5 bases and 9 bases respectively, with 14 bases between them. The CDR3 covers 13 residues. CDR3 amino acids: CASSPTSSGPQHF. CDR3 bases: TGTGCCAGCAGTCCTACCTCCTCGGGGCCCCAGCATTTT.

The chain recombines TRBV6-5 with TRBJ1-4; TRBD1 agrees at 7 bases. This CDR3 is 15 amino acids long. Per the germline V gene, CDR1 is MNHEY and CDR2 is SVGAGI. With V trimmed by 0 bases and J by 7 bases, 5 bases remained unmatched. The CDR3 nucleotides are TGTGCCAGCAGTTACTCGAGGGGGCGAAGTGAAAAACTGTTTTTT. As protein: CASSYSRGRSEKLFF.

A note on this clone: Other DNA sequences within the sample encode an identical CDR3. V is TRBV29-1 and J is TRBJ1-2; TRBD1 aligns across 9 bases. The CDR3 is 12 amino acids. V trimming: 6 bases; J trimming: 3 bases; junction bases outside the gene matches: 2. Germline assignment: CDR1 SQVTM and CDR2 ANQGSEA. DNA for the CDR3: TGCAGCGTGGGACAGGGAGACTATGGCTACACCTTC. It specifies CSVGQGDYGYTF.

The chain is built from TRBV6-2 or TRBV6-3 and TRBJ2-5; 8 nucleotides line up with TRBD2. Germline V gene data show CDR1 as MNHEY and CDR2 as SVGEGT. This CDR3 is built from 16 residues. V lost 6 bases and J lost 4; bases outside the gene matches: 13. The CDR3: CASSPSLLAGPETQYF. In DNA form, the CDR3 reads TGTGCCAGCAGCCCATCTTTATTAGCGGGACCAGAGACCCAGTACTTC.

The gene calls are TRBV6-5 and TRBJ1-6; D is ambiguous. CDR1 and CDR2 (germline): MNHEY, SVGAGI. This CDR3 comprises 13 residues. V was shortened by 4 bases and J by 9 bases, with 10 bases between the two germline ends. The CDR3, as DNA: TGTGCCAGCAGTTCTCCGAGGAGTTCACCCCTCCACTTT. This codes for CASSSPRSSPLHF.

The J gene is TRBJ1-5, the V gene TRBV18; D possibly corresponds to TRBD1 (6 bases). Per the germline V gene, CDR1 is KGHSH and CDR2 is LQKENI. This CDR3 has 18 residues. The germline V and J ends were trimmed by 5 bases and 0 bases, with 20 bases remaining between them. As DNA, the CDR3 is TGTGCCAGCTCATCCGCGGACAGACTCACTATTAGCAATCAGCCCCAGCATTTT. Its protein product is CASSSADRLTISNQPQHF.

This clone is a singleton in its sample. CDR3 sequence (DNA): TGTGCCAGCAGTAACGATGGGGGGGCTGAAGCTTTCTTT. Amino acids: CASSNDGGAEAFF. The chain combines TRBV12-3 or TRBV12-4 with TRBJ1-1; tentative D call: TRBD1 (5 bases). V was shortened by 5 bases and J by 6 bases, with 13 bases between the two germline ends. CDR3 size: 13 residues.

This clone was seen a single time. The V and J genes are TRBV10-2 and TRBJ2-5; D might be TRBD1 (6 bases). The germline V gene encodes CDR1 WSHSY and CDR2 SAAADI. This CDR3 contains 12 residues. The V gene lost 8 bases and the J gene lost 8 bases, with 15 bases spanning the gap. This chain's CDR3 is CASGETGSTQYF. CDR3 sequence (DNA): TGCGCCAGCGGCGAAACAGGGAGTACCCAGTACTTC.

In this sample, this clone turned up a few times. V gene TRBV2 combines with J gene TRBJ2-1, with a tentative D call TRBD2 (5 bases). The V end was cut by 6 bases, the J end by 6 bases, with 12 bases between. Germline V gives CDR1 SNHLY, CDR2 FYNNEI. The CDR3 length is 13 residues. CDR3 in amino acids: CASREDGPNEQFF. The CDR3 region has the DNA TGTGCCAGCAGGGAGGACGGACCCAATGAGCAGTTCTTC.

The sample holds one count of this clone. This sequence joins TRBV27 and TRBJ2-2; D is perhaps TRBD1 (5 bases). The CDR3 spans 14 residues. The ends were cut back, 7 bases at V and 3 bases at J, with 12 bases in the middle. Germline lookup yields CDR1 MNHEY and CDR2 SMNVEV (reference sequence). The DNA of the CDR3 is TGTGCCAGCACCCCAGGGTCCTACACCGGGGAGCTGTTTTTT. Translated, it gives CASTPGSYTGELFF.

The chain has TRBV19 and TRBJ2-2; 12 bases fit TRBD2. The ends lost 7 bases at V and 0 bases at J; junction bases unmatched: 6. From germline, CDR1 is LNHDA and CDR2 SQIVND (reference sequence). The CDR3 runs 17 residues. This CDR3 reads CASKGLAGFPNTGELFF. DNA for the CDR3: TGTGCCAGTAAAGGACTAGCGGGATTCCCGAACACCGGGGAGCTGTTTTTT.

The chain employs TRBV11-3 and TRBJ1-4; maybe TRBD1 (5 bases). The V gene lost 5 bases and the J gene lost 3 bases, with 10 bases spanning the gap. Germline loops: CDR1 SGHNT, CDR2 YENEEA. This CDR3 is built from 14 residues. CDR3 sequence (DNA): TGTGCCAGCAGCGGGGCAGGAGCTAATGAAAAACTGTTTTTT. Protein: CASSGAGANEKLFF.

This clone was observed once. CDR3 coding DNA: TGTGCCAGCAGCCCACAACGCGGCGGTCGCGGGGCTTTCTTT. This encodes CASSPQRGGRGAFF. J is TRBJ1-1 and V is TRBV6-2 or TRBV6-3; no firm D call. CDR1 and CDR2 from the germline V gene are MNHEY and SVGEGT. The CDR3 has 14 amino acids. V was trimmed by 6 bases and J by 11 bases, leaving 22 bases between them.

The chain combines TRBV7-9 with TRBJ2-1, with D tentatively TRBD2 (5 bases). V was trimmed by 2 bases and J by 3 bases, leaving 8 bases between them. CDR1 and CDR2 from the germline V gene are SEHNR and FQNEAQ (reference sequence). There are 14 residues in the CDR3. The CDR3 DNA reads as TGTGCCAGCAGCTTACCGACTAACTACAATGAGCAGTTCTTC. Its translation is CASSLPTNYNEQFF.